The 26 T cell receptor beta chains presented below share a single source sample, sequenced in a study of blood T cell repertoires in COVID-19. TCRdb's copy holds only in-frame clones and misses some; the assay was immunoSEQ multiplex PCR. In the table there are 150,000 to 200,000 clones, more than 65% of which are singletons. Sequencing input: PBMCs or T cells enriched from blood (not recorded which). All receptors derive from a woman aged 45-59 years with acute COVID-19.

This chain's CDR3 is CASSTRQVPYGYTF. The CDR3 DNA follows: TGTGCCAGCAGCACCCGACAGGTGCCCTATGGCTACACCTTC. The chain carries TRBV21-1 and TRBJ1-2; TRBD1, the D gene given by the table, was not confirmed from the DNA. TRBV21-1 is termed a pseudogene. The CDR3 sequence is 14 residues long.

The chain has TRBV7-2 and TRBJ1-5; a weak D match, TRBD1 (6 bases). CDR3 length: 13 residues. The germline gives CDR1 SGHTA, CDR2 FQGNSA. The V and J ends lost 5 bases and 3 bases respectively, with 8 bases between them. The CDR3 sequence is CASSGDINQPQHF. The CDR3 coding sequence is TGTGCCAGCAGCGGGGACATCAATCAGCCCCAGCATTTT.

The chain combines TRBV4-1 with TRBJ2-2; the match to TRBD2 covers 7 bases. CDR1 and CDR2 (germline): MGHRA, YSYEKL. CDR3 length equals 18 residues. Trimming cost V 0 bases and J 7 bases; bases outside gene matches: 14. The CDR3 DNA sequence: TGCGCCAGCAGCCAAGAAACGGTCTTGCGGGGGAACGGCGGGGAGCTGTTTTTT. Translated, it gives CASSQETVLRGNGGELFF.

The chain recombines TRBV18 with TRBJ2-5, with 10 positions matching TRBD1. The CDR3 contains 14 residues. CDR1 and CDR2 from the germline V gene are KGHSH and LQKENI. Germline trimming cut 6 bases from V and 3 bases from J; bases unmatched to any gene: 4. DNA of the CDR3: TGTGCCAGCTCTTCCGGGACAGGGGAAGAGACCCAGTACTTC. Its translation: CASSSGTGEETQYF.

This clone was detected a few times. In nucleotides, the CDR3 is TGTGCCAGCAGATCCGGGACACTGAACACTGAAGCTTTCTTT. Translating it yields CASRSGTLNTEAFF. This chain connects TRBV28 to TRBJ1-1, with D possibly TRBD1 on 6 matching bases. The CDR3 totals 14 residues. CDR1 is MDHEN and CDR2 is SYDVKM in the germline V gene. V shed 6 bases and J shed 0 bases, with 11 bases lying between them.

The chain joins TRBV7-2 to TRBJ1-6, with D perhaps matching TRBD1 (6 bases). The V end lost 1 base, the J end lost 7 bases, and 11 bases lay between the germline ends. CDR3 length equals 15 residues. Germline V lookup: CDR1 SGHTA, CDR2 FQGNSA. CDR3 bases: TGTGCCAGCAGCTTAGTAGGCCAGGGGAATTCACCCCTCCACTTT. It codes for CASSLVGQGNSPLHF.

V gene TRBV7-6 combines with J gene TRBJ1-1; TRBD1 might be the D (5 bases). Germline V gene lookup returns CDR1 SGHVS and CDR2 FNYEAQ. Trimming took off 1 base at V and 10 bases at J, with 7 bases between the two ends. There are 11 residues in the CDR3. The CDR3 DNA sequence: TGTGCCAGCAGCTTAGGCGGGACAGCTTTCTTT. This encodes CASSLGGTAFF.

This chain links TRBV19 with TRBJ1-2; 10 positions agree with TRBD1. V lost 9 bases and J lost 5; bases outside the gene matches: 6. This CDR3 is 13 amino acids long. Germline V gene lookup returns CDR1 LNHDA and CDR2 SQIVND (reference sequence). CDR3 in amino acids: CASIPGQGYGYTF. The DNA for the CDR3 is TGTGCCAGCATACCGGGACAGGGGTATGGCTACACCTTC.

About this clone: Other DNA sequences within the sample encode an identical CDR3. This chain connects TRBV5-6 to TRBJ1-1; TRBD1 matches at 7 bases. This CDR3 has 13 amino acids. Germline-derived CDR1 and CDR2 are SGHDT and YYEEEE. V shed 3 bases, J shed 4 bases, and the junction held 3 bases outside the gene matches. CDR3 DNA sequence: TGTGCCAGCAGCTGGACAGGAGGCACTGAAGCTTTCTTT. Translated, it gives CASSWTGGTEAFF.

About this clone itself: This sample includes further DNA sequences coding for the same CDR3. The chain uses TRBV7-6 and TRBJ2-2; 11 bases map to TRBD2. Germline V gene data show CDR1 as SGHVS and CDR2 as FNYEAQ. V was clipped by 1 base and J by 2 bases; unmatched bases: 15. The length of the CDR3 is 21 residues. The CDR3 DNA sequence: TGTGCCAGCAGCTTAGGGGCAGGGGGCGAACTAGCGGGGGCCAACACCGGGGAGCTGTTTTTT. It encodes CASSLGAGGELAGANTGELFF.

This sequence joins TRBV12-3 or TRBV12-4 and TRBJ1-4; D is uncertain. The ends were cut back, 5 bases at V and 6 bases at J, with 10 bases in the middle. CDR3 length: 13 amino acids. CDR3 loop: CASSPPEDEKLFF. The CDR3 DNA sequence: TGTGCCAGCAGTCCACCAGAGGATGAAAAACTGTTTTTT.

This clone has just one count. This chain links TRBV18 with TRBJ1-1; D is perhaps TRBD1 (6 bases). V lost 0 bases, J lost 1 base, and 15 bases lay in between. CDR3 length: 17 residues. Germline V CDR1 and CDR2: KGHSH, LQKENI. CDR3 region: CASSPPTIGQTNTEAFF. In DNA, the CDR3 is TGTGCCAGCTCACCACCCACAATCGGACAGACGAACACTGAAGCTTTCTTT.

The rearrangement links TRBV19 to TRBJ2-3; D ambiguous. The CDR3 covers 14 residues. Germline values: CDR1 LNHDA, CDR2 SQIVND (reference sequence). Between the trimmed V and J ends, which lost 10 bases and 1 base, there was a span of 15 bases. The CDR3 region is CATVTSGGTDTQYF. The CDR3 DNA is TGTGCCACCGTCACGTCTGGAGGCACAGATACGCAGTATTTT.

The chain joins TRBV3-1 (or the pseudogene TRBV3-2) to TRBJ2-6; 9 bases fit TRBD1. CDR1 is LGHDT, CDR2 YNNKEL, per germline (reference sequence). Trimming cost V 4 bases and J 7 bases; bases outside gene matches: 2. CDR3 size: 14 residues. The CDR3 region has the DNA TGTGCCAGCAGCCGGGACAGGGCAGCCAACGTCCTGACTTTC. Residues: CASSRDRAANVLTF.

A single count supports this clone. The chain uses TRBV28 and TRBJ2-5; TRBD2 matches 7 bases. Germline V CDR1 and CDR2: MDHEN, SYDVKM. Losses at the gene ends were 5 bases for V and 4 bases for J; bases not matched to a gene: 10. The CDR3 extends over 15 amino acids. This CDR3 reads CASSESSGASETQYF. CDR3 nucleotides: TGTGCCAGCAGTGAGAGCAGCGGGGCGTCAGAGACCCAGTACTTC.

The V gene is TRBV6-5, the J gene TRBJ1-3; weak D call: TRBD1 (6 bases). The germline V gene has CDR1 MNHEY and CDR2 SVGAGI. Trimming removed 4 bases at V and 0 bases at J, with 13 bases between. The length of the CDR3 is 16 residues. The CDR3 DNA sequence: TGTGCCAGCAGTTCCACAGGGCCCCGCTCTGGAAACACCATATATTTT. Translating it yields CASSSTGPRSGNTIYF.

The chain has TRBV7-2 and TRBJ2-2, with 11 nucleotides matching TRBD2. CDR1 is SGHTA, CDR2 FQGNSA, per germline. J was trimmed by 1 base and V by 5 bases; bases with no gene match: 3. The CDR3 has 16 amino acids. The CDR3 region has the DNA TGTGCCAGCAGCGGAACTAGCGGGAGGAACACCGGGGAGCTGTTTTTT. Translated, it gives CASSGTSGRNTGELFF. Full variable domain (rest looked up from reference TRBV7-2 and TRBJ2-2): GAGVSQSPSNKVTEKGKDVELRCDPISGHTALYWYRQSLGQGLEFLIYFQGNSAPDKSGLPSDRFSAERTGGSVSTLTIQRTQQEDSAVYLCASSGTSGRNTGELFFGEGSRLTVL.

This chain uses TRBV7-9 with TRBJ2-5; 8 bases are a match to TRBD1. Germline assignment: CDR1 SEHNR and CDR2 FQNEAQ (reference sequence). V lost 7 bases to trimming and J lost 5 bases; unmatched junction nucleotides: 21. CDR3 length: 18 residues. Here the CDR3 reads CASTEIRTGQDTLETQYF. Here the CDR3 DNA reads TGTGCCAGCACCGAAATCCGTACGGGACAGGATACCTTGGAGACCCAGTACTTC.

This clone was picked up one time. At one end the junction does not follow the germline gene, possibly because of a read error. The chain employs TRBV7-8 and TRBJ1-2; a weak D match, TRBD1 (6 bases). The germline V gene encodes CDR1 SGHVS and CDR2 FQNEAQ. This CDR3 is 14 amino acids long. The chain's CDR3 is CASSLAGQLYGYTF. DNA for the CDR3: TGTGCCAGCAGCCTAGCCGGACAGCTCTATGGCTACACCTTC.

This chain connects TRBV4-3 to TRBJ1-2, with D possibly matching TRBD1 (6 bases). Trimming cost V 2 bases and J 6 bases, with 13 bases left between them. CDR1 and CDR2 (germline): LGHNA, YSLEER. CDR3 size: 14 residues. The chain's CDR3 is CASSQIPGADGYTF. The CDR3 region has the DNA TGCGCCAGCAGCCAAATTCCAGGGGCCGATGGCTACACCTTC.

The J gene is TRBJ1-1, the V gene TRBV28; D perhaps matches TRBD1 (5 bases). CDR3 length: 16 residues. CDR1 is MDHEN and CDR2 is SYDVKM in the germline V gene. V lost 5 bases and J 1 base, leaving 17 bases between the germline ends. As DNA, the CDR3 is TGTGCCAGCAGTCCCCCTTTAGGAGGGGCGAACACTGAAGCTTTCTTT. Its protein is CASSPPLGGANTEAFF.

Concerning this clone itself: The same CDR3 also results from other DNA sequences found in this sample. The chain combines TRBV19 with TRBJ2-3; 7 bases are a match to TRBD2. The CDR3 consists of 15 residues. Unmatched junction bases numbered 5, after V lost 3 bases and J lost 2 bases. Germline loops: CDR1 LNHDA, CDR2 SQIVND (reference sequence). Here the CDR3 reads CASSIRGGDTDTQYF. The CDR3 DNA is TGTGCCAGTAGTATCCGGGGAGGGGACACAGATACGCAGTATTTT.

The chain carries TRBV11-2 and TRBJ1-4; tentative D call: TRBD1 (5 bases). CDR1 is SGHAT, CDR2 FQNNGV, per germline. This CDR3 contains 15 residues. V was trimmed by 5 bases and J by 4 bases, leaving 14 bases between them. DNA of the CDR3: TGTGCCAGCAGCATTTCGGGGGGTAGTAATGAAAAACTGTTTTTT. It is translated as CASSISGGSNEKLFF.

The chain links TRBV7-2 to TRBJ2-1; TRBD2 might be the D (5 bases). This CDR3 has 14 amino acids. V lost 1 base, J lost 11 bases, and 15 bases lay in between. From germline, CDR1 is SGHTA and CDR2 FQGNSA. The CDR3 here is CASSLGSGEAKQFF. The DNA of the CDR3 is TGTGCCAGCAGCTTAGGTTCCGGGGAAGCGAAGCAGTTCTTC.

This chain joins TRBV11-3 and TRBJ1-2; TRBD1 matches 7 bases. The V and J ends lost 1 base and 6 bases, in that order; junction bases with no gene match: 14. Germline CDR1 is SGHNT and CDR2 is YENEEA. The CDR3 is 17 residues long. This chain's CDR3 is CASSLGSGKGQYHGYTF. CDR3 nucleotide sequence: TGTGCCAGCAGCTTAGGTTCCGGTAAGGGACAGTACCATGGCTACACCTTC.

This sequence joins TRBV4-1 and TRBJ2-1; 9 bases match TRBD1. This CDR3 region has 15 residues. V lost 1 base, J lost 14 bases, and 12 bases stayed unmatched. Germline values: CDR1 MGHRA, CDR2 YSYEKL. As DNA, the CDR3 is TGCGCCAGCAGCCAAGGGGACAGGGCTTTATTAGTTAAGTTCTTC. This gives the protein CASSQGDRALLVKFF.